The clone carrying this T cell receptor (beta chain) came up many times. The data were taken from a study of T-cell memory formation after mild COVID-19. The V gene lost 6 bases and the J gene lost 3 bases, with 16 bases spanning the gap. Germline values: CDR1 SGHTA, CDR2 FQGNSA. CDR3 length equals 15 residues. Each CDR3 protein gets one entry after TCRdb re-called the 5' RACE reads with MiXCR. The table includes around 140,000 distinct CDR3 sequences, about 6% detected once. The chain is built from TRBV7-2 and TRBJ2-3; D may match TRBD1 or TRBD2 (5 bases each). This sequence originates from an adult woman who had mild COVID-19 (a few samples of this study predate the infection). Cell type and time point are not known. The sample consisted of PBMCs or a T cell subset sorted from them (not recorded which). The CDR3 DNA is TGTGCCAGCAGTTTATCAGGGACCGCAACAGATACGCAGTATTTT. This translates into CASSLSGTATDTQYF.